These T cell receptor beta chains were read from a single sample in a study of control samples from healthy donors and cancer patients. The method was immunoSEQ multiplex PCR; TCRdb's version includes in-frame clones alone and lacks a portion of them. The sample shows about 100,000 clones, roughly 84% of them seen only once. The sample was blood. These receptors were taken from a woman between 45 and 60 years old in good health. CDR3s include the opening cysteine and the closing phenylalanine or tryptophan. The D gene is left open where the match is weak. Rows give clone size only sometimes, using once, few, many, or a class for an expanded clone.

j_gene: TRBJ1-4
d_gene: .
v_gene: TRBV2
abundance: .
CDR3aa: CASYIGSGYLKLFF
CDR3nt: TGTGCCAGTTATATCGGGTCTGGATATCTAAAACTGTTTTTT

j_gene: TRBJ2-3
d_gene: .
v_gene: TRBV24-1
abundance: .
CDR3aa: CATSDLPPAGWSTDTQYF
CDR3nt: TGTGCCACCAGTGATTTGCCCCCCGCGGGATGGAGCACAGATACGCAGTATTTT

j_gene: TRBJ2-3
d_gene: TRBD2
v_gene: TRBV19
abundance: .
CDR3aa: CASSMEGGGVTDTQYF
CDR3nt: TGTGCCAGTAGTATGGAAGGCGGGGGGGTCACAGATACGCAGTATTTT

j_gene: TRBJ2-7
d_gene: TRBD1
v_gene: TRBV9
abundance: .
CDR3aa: CASSVGGQGSNEQYF
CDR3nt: TGTGCCAGCAGCGTAGGGGGACAGGGGTCCAACGAGCAGTACTTC

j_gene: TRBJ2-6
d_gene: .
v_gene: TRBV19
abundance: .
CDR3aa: CASSIRESGANVLTF
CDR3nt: TGTGCCAGTAGTATTCGGGAATCGGGGGCCAACGTCCTGACTTTC

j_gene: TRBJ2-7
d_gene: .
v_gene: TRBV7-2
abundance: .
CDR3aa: CASSLVVSSEQYF
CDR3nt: TGTGCCAGCAGCTTAGTGGTCAGCTCCGAGCAGTACTTC

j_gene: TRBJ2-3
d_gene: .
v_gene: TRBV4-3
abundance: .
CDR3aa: CASSQDSSGYTDTQYF
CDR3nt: TGCGCCAGCAGCCAAGACTCAAGCGGCTACACAGATACGCAGTATTTT

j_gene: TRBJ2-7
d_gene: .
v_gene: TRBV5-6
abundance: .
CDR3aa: CASSRRVYEQYF
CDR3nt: TGTGCCAGCAGCAGAAGAGTTTACGAGCAGTACTTC

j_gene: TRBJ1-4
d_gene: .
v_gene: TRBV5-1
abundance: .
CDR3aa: CASSPRQSSSTNEKLFF
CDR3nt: TGCGCCAGCAGCCCACGACAGAGCAGTTCAACTAATGAAAAACTGTTTTTT

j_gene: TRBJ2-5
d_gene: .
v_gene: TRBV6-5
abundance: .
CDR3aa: CASSYSNMQETQYF
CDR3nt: TGTGCCAGCAGTTACTCGAACATGCAAGAGACCCAGTACTTC

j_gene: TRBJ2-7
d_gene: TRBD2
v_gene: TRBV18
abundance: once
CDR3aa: CASSPPRAGGPSYEQYF
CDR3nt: TGTGCCAGCTCACCACCGCGAGCGGGGGGACCCTCCTACGAGCAGTACTTC

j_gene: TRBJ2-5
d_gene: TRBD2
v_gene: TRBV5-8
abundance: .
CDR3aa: CASSLGLAGAETQYF
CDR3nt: TGTGCCAGCAGTTTGGGACTAGCGGGAGCAGAGACCCAGTACTTC

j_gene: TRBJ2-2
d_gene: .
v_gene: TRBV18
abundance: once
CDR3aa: CASSPTPGRNTGELFF
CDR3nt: TGTGCCAGCTCTCCCACACCCGGGAGGAACACCGGGGAGCTGTTTTTT

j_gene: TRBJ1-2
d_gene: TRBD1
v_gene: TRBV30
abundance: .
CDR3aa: CAWSVGTGDGYTF
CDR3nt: TGTGCCTGGAGTGTCGGGACAGGGGATGGCTACACCTTC

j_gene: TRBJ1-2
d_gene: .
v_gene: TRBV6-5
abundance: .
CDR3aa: CASLQPGTGRGYTF
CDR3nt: TGTGCCAGCCTTCAGCCGGGAACTGGTCGTGGCTACACCTTC

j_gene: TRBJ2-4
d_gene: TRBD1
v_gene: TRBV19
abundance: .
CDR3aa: CASSIEQGVIQYF
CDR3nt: TGTGCCAGTAGTATAGAACAGGGGGTCATTCAGTACTTC